These T cell receptor beta chains were read from a single sample in a study of cytomegalovirus exposure and HLA in healthy donors. The protocol was immunoSEQ multiplex PCR, while the TCRdb copy is restricted to in-frame clones and leaves out a portion. The sample yields roughly 150,000 clones, 65% to 70% seen once. The material sequenced was PBMCs. Every receptor here comes from a man aged 25-40 years in good health and CMV-seropositive. Both conserved end residues are part of each CDR3. The order of the fields is D gene, V gene, clone size, J gene, CDR3 protein, CDR3 DNA. The D gene is left open where the match is weak. Size values are once, few and many counts, or a class for expanded clones, and some rows have none.

d_gene: .
v_gene: TRBV5-1
abundance: .
j_gene: TRBJ2-7
CDR3aa: CASSPGAQSYEQYF
CDR3nt: TGCGCCAGCAGCCCCGGAGCCCAATCCTACGAGCAGTACTTC

d_gene: .
v_gene: TRBV19
abundance: .
j_gene: TRBJ1-2
CDR3aa: CASSIDQGNYGYTF
CDR3nt: TGTGCCAGTAGTATAGATCAGGGAAACTATGGCTACACCTTC

d_gene: .
v_gene: TRBV10-1
abundance: .
j_gene: TRBJ2-7
CDR3aa: CASSGASYEQYF
CDR3nt: TGCGCCAGCAGTGGGGCCAGCTACGAGCAGTACTTC

d_gene: TRBD1
v_gene: TRBV11-3
abundance: .
j_gene: TRBJ2-7
CDR3aa: CASSLVGTGVYEQYF
CDR3nt: TGTGCCAGCAGCTTAGTCGGGACAGGGGTGTACGAGCAGTACTTC

d_gene: .
v_gene: TRBV7-9
abundance: .
j_gene: TRBJ2-7
CDR3aa: CASSYDTDSYEQYF
CDR3nt: TGTGCCAGCAGCTACGACACCGACTCCTACGAGCAGTACTTC

d_gene: .
v_gene: TRBV11-2
abundance: .
j_gene: TRBJ2-2
CDR3aa: CASSQAGTGELFF
CDR3nt: TGTGCCAGCAGCCAGGCGGGGACCGGGGAGCTGTTTTTT

d_gene: .
v_gene: TRBV30
abundance: .
j_gene: TRBJ2-7
CDR3aa: CAFQGASYEQYF
CDR3nt: TGTGCCTTCCAAGGGGCCTCCTACGAGCAGTACTTC

d_gene: .
v_gene: TRBV7-2
abundance: .
j_gene: TRBJ2-7
CDR3aa: CASSLAIRREQYF
CDR3nt: TGTGCCAGCAGCTTAGCAATCCGTCGTGAGCAGTACTTC

d_gene: TRBD1
v_gene: TRBV5-1
abundance: .
j_gene: TRBJ2-7
CDR3aa: CASSLYRGSYEQYF
CDR3nt: TGCGCCAGCAGCTTGTACAGGGGATCCTACGAGCAGTACTTC

d_gene: TRBD1
v_gene: TRBV19
abundance: .
j_gene: TRBJ2-1
CDR3aa: CAASRGPANNEQFF
CDR3nt: TGTGCCGCCTCAAGGGGGCCGGCAAACAATGAGCAGTTCTTC

d_gene: TRBD1
v_gene: TRBV28
abundance: .
j_gene: TRBJ1-2
CDR3aa: CASRTRTGADRNYGYTF
CDR3nt: TGTGCCAGCAGGACTAGGACAGGGGCAGATAGGAACTATGGCTACACCTTC

d_gene: TRBD2
v_gene: TRBV4-1
abundance: .
j_gene: TRBJ2-1
CDR3aa: CASSQSRGTSGANEQFF
CDR3nt: TGCGCCAGCAGCCAATCAAGGGGGACTAGCGGGGCCAATGAGCAGTTCTTC

d_gene: TRBD2
v_gene: TRBV7-3
abundance: .
j_gene: TRBJ2-1
CDR3aa: CASSPPGLAGVAEQFF
CDR3nt: TGTGCCAGCAGCCCCCCGGGACTAGCGGGCGTCGCTGAGCAGTTCTTC

d_gene: .
v_gene: TRBV7-2
abundance: .
j_gene: TRBJ1-3
CDR3aa: CASSLGPVTAGNTIYF
CDR3nt: TGTGCCAGCAGCTTAGGCCCCGTGACAGCTGGAAACACCATATATTTT

d_gene: TRBD1
v_gene: TRBV27
abundance: .
j_gene: TRBJ2-6
CDR3aa: CASSLTGGANVLTF
CDR3nt: TGCGCCAGCAGTTTGACAGGGGGGGCCAACGTCCTGACTTTC

d_gene: TRBD1
v_gene: TRBV11-2
abundance: .
j_gene: TRBJ2-1
CDR3aa: CASSPWGQGFSYNEQFF
CDR3nt: TGTGCCAGCAGCCCATGGGGACAGGGTTTTTCCTACAATGAGCAGTTCTTC

d_gene: TRBD1
v_gene: TRBV6-6
abundance: .
j_gene: TRBJ2-1
CDR3aa: CASTYEGAWYNEQFF
CDR3nt: TGTGCCAGCACCTACGAGGGGGCGTGGTACAATGAGCAGTTCTTC

d_gene: TRBD2
v_gene: TRBV4-2
abundance: .
j_gene: TRBJ2-1
CDR3aa: CASSQGLASYNEQFF
CDR3nt: TGTGCCAGCAGCCAAGGACTAGCGTCCTACAATGAGCAGTTCTTC

d_gene: .
v_gene: TRBV6-6
abundance: .
j_gene: TRBJ1-2
CDR3aa: CASSYSGRRGAYGYTF
CDR3nt: TGTGCCAGCAGTTACTCGGGGAGGCGAGGGGCCTATGGCTACACCTTC

d_gene: .
v_gene: TRBV7-9
abundance: .
j_gene: TRBJ1-5
CDR3aa: CASSLAGRQPQHF
CDR3nt: TGTGCCAGCAGCTTAGCGGGGAGACAGCCCCAGCATTTT

d_gene: .
v_gene: TRBV4-1
abundance: few
j_gene: TRBJ1-1
CDR3aa: CASSQETVNTEAFF
CDR3nt: TGCGCCAGCAGCCAAGAGACAGTGAACACTGAAGCTTTCTTT

d_gene: .
v_gene: TRBV27
abundance: .
j_gene: TRBJ1-1
CDR3aa: CASSSRARVTEAFF
CDR3nt: TGTGCCAGCAGCTCCAGGGCTCGGGTCACTGAAGCTTTCTTT

d_gene: TRBD1
v_gene: TRBV9
abundance: .
j_gene: TRBJ2-7
CDR3aa: CASSVGDRGYYEQYF
CDR3nt: TGTGCCAGCAGCGTTGGGGACAGGGGCTACTACGAGCAGTACTTC

d_gene: TRBD1
v_gene: TRBV7-2
abundance: .
j_gene: TRBJ2-1
CDR3aa: CASSSGQGRYNEQFF
CDR3nt: TGTGCCAGCAGCTCGGGACAGGGAAGGTACAATGAGCAGTTCTTC

d_gene: .
v_gene: TRBV5-1
abundance: few
j_gene: TRBJ2-3
CDR3aa: CASNSEGPQYF
CDR3nt: TGCGCCAGCAACTCGGAGGGACCGCAGTATTTT

d_gene: .
v_gene: TRBV4-2
abundance: .
j_gene: TRBJ2-5
CDR3aa: CASSQVDWVETQYF
CDR3nt: TGTGCCAGCAGCCAAGTGGACTGGGTGGAGACCCAGTACTTC

d_gene: .
v_gene: TRBV19
abundance: .
j_gene: TRBJ2-2
CDR3aa: CASSTLGRGELFF
CDR3nt: TGTGCCAGTAGTACCCTAGGTCGAGGGGAGCTGTTTTTT

d_gene: TRBD1
v_gene: TRBV11-3
abundance: .
j_gene: TRBJ2-3
CDR3aa: CASSSRGTGGTDTQYF
CDR3nt: TGTGCCAGCAGCAGTCGCGGGACAGGAGGCACAGATACGCAGTATTTT

d_gene: TRBD2
v_gene: TRBV4-1
abundance: .
j_gene: TRBJ2-7
CDR3aa: CASSQDKERGSYEQYF
CDR3nt: TGCGCCAGCAGCCAAGATAAGGAGCGGGGTTCCTACGAGCAGTACTTC

d_gene: .
v_gene: TRBV10-1
abundance: .
j_gene: TRBJ2-5
CDR3aa: CASSVTAQETQYF
CDR3nt: TGCGCCAGCAGTGTTACAGCACAAGAGACCCAGTACTTC

d_gene: .
v_gene: TRBV27
abundance: .
j_gene: TRBJ2-7
CDR3aa: CASRPGGGTFGDEQYF
CDR3nt: TGTGCCAGCAGGCCCGGAGGGGGCACGTTCGGCGACGAGCAGTACTTC

d_gene: .
v_gene: TRBV6-5
abundance: few
j_gene: TRBJ1-1
CDR3aa: CASSYGGLSNTEAFF
CDR3nt: TGTGCCAGCAGCTACGGTGGACTTTCGAACACTGAAGCTTTCTTT

d_gene: .
v_gene: TRBV4-1
abundance: few
j_gene: TRBJ2-7
CDR3aa: CASSQDWRSDEQYF
CDR3nt: TGTGCCAGCAGCCAAGATTGGCGAAGCGACGAGCAGTACTTC

d_gene: .
v_gene: TRBV2
abundance: .
j_gene: TRBJ2-3
CDR3aa: CATATGRWSTDTQYF
CDR3nt: TGTGCCACTGCGACAGGTCGATGGAGCACAGATACGCAGTATTTT

d_gene: .
v_gene: TRBV6-1
abundance: few
j_gene: TRBJ1-1
CDR3aa: CASRGQNTEAFF
CDR3nt: TGTGCCAGCCGAGGCCAGAACACTGAAGCTTTCTTT

d_gene: TRBD2
v_gene: TRBV2
abundance: .
j_gene: TRBJ2-3
CDR3aa: CASRALAGEFPDTQYF
CDR3nt: TGTGCCAGCAGAGCCCTAGCGGGAGAGTTCCCCGATACGCAGTATTTT

d_gene: TRBD1
v_gene: TRBV7-9
abundance: .
j_gene: TRBJ1-4
CDR3aa: CASSRDRGGEKLFF
CDR3nt: TGTGCCAGCAGCCGGGACAGGGGAGGCGAAAAACTGTTTTTT

d_gene: .
v_gene: TRBV14
abundance: once
j_gene: TRBJ2-3
CDR3aa: CASSLFREDTQYF
CDR3nt: TGTGCCAGCAGCCTGTTCCGGGAAGATACGCAGTATTTT

d_gene: TRBD1
v_gene: TRBV6-5
abundance: .
j_gene: TRBJ2-5
CDR3aa: CASRLWGQPPGTQYF
CDR3nt: TGTGCCAGCAGGCTCTGGGGACAGCCACCCGGGACCCAGTACTTC

d_gene: .
v_gene: TRBV13
abundance: .
j_gene: TRBJ1-6
CDR3aa: CASSPRRGTYNSPLHF
CDR3nt: TGTGCCAGCAGCCCACGACGCGGAACCTATAATTCACCCCTCCACTTT

d_gene: TRBD2
v_gene: TRBV7-6
abundance: .
j_gene: TRBJ2-7
CDR3aa: CASSPGLAGAQYF
CDR3nt: TGTGCCAGCAGCCCCGGACTAGCGGGAGCGCAGTACTTC

d_gene: TRBD2
v_gene: TRBV12-5
abundance: .
j_gene: TRBJ2-1
CDR3aa: CASGIQREVGSGEQFF
CDR3nt: TGTGCTAGTGGTATCCAGCGGGAGGTCGGGTCAGGTGAGCAGTTCTTC

d_gene: .
v_gene: TRBV6-5
abundance: .
j_gene: TRBJ2-3
CDR3aa: CASSQSTDTQYF
CDR3nt: TGTGCCAGCAGCCAAAGCACAGATACGCAGTATTTT

d_gene: TRBD1
v_gene: TRBV7-8
abundance: .
j_gene: TRBJ2-7
CDR3aa: CASSLPRTGAPEQYF
CDR3nt: TGTGCCAGCAGCTTACCCCGGACAGGCGCCCCGGAGCAGTACTTC

d_gene: .
v_gene: TRBV5-1
abundance: .
j_gene: TRBJ1-1
CDR3aa: CASSLEARVNTEAFF
CDR3nt: TGCGCCAGCAGCTTGGAAGCCAGGGTGAACACTGAAGCTTTCTTT

d_gene: TRBD1
v_gene: TRBV18
abundance: .
j_gene: TRBJ1-1
CDR3aa: CASSPPRDRVTEAFF
CDR3nt: TGTGCCAGCTCACCACCGAGGGACAGGGTCACTGAAGCTTTCTTT

d_gene: .
v_gene: TRBV11-2
abundance: .
j_gene: TRBJ1-4
CDR3aa: CASSLTLGRSNEKLFF
CDR3nt: TGTGCCAGCAGCTTAACTCTGGGGCGTTCTAATGAAAAACTGTTTTTT

d_gene: .
v_gene: TRBV11-2
abundance: .
j_gene: TRBJ2-3
CDR3aa: CASSFTGLGTDTQYF
CDR3nt: TGTGCCAGCAGCTTCACGGGGTTGGGCACAGATACGCAGTATTTT

d_gene: .
v_gene: TRBV28
abundance: .
j_gene: TRBJ2-1
CDR3aa: CASSTPGEPSGEQFF
CDR3nt: TGTGCCAGCAGTACCCCAGGGGAGCCCTCGGGTGAGCAGTTCTTC

d_gene: .
v_gene: TRBV14
abundance: .
j_gene: TRBJ1-2
CDR3aa: CASSQKTGAGYGYTF
CDR3nt: TGTGCCAGCAGCCAGAAGACAGGAGCGGGGTATGGCTACACCTTC

d_gene: .
v_gene: TRBV29-1
abundance: .
j_gene: TRBJ1-1
CDR3aa: CSGLGSLNTEAFF
CDR3nt: TGCAGCGGTCTAGGATCTCTGAACACTGAAGCTTTCTTT

d_gene: .
v_gene: TRBV20-1
abundance: .
j_gene: TRBJ1-2
CDR3aa: CSLQASYGYTF
CDR3nt: TGCAGTTTACAGGCGAGCTATGGCTACACCTTC

d_gene: TRBD2
v_gene: TRBV4-1
abundance: .
j_gene: TRBJ2-1
CDR3aa: CASSHAPPSGSYNEQFF
CDR3nt: TGCGCCAGCAGCCACGCCCCGCCTAGCGGATCCTACAATGAGCAGTTCTTC

d_gene: .
v_gene: TRBV2
abundance: .
j_gene: TRBJ2-3
CDR3aa: CASGGLTSTDTQYF
CDR3nt: TGTGCCAGCGGGGGACTTACTAGCACAGATACGCAGTATTTT

d_gene: .
v_gene: TRBV28
abundance: .
j_gene: TRBJ2-7
CDR3aa: CASSLEVAGSYEQYF
CDR3nt: TGTGCCAGCAGTTTGGAGGTGGCAGGCTCCTACGAGCAGTACTTC

d_gene: TRBD1
v_gene: TRBV5-1
abundance: .
j_gene: TRBJ2-3
CDR3aa: CASSGSPGTGDFTDKQYF
CDR3nt: TGCGCCAGCAGCGGGTCTCCCGGGACAGGGGACTTCACAGATAAGCAGTATTTT

d_gene: .
v_gene: TRBV4-2
abundance: .
j_gene: TRBJ2-1
CDR3aa: CASSQVIRSSYNEQFF
CDR3nt: TGTGCCAGCAGCCAAGTTATTCGTAGCTCCTACAATGAGCAGTTCTTC